This record concerns one TCR beta chain sequence. No cognate antigen has been identified for it. Nothing much larger sits one base from this clone, and base qualities are not available. From a lookup of the germline V gene, CDR1 and CDR2 are MNHEY and SVGAGI. The CDR3 covers 14 residues, taking in both the cysteine and the phenylalanine. The sequence is cut down to CDR3 DNA, 42 bases in frame from base 1. V and J lose 2 bases and 2 bases, and a span of 10 bases separates them. The entry originates in a study of blood T cells in healthy people across ages (dated by TCRdb to between 2015 and 2016). Some background on the complete study: In model experiments, roughly one uniquely barcoded TCR beta cDNA molecule per two T cells was captured by template switching. Two additional independent replicas of 1 million unique cDNA reads from the same blood draw were analyzed for two donors (one aged 18 to 30 and one aged 80 or older). Four age groups were formed from the donors: young (average roughly 15 years), middle-aged (approximately 40), aged (approximately 60) and long-lived (less than 85). To track age-related changes in TCR beta repertoire diversity, the study relied on deep sequencing normalized with unique cDNA molecular identifiers. Donors of different ages were randomly distributed across sequencing lanes to avoid experimental bias. Overall results and qualifications from the work: Observed TCR beta diversity correlated strongly with the percentage of naive T cells measured by flow cytometry. The long-lived group showed more naive CD4+ T cells, fewer expanded clones and increased TCR diversity than the aged group, suggesting age selection. Because the CMV infection status of the donors was unknown, age-related changes in expanded clonotypes may potentially have been confounded. Estimates of total diversity based on one million sequenced T cells were regarded as lower bounds and as underestimates. As age increased, observed TCR beta diversity per million T cells dropped in a roughly linear way, and a significant reduction was already evident by age roughly 40. Because profiling used bulk unsorted PBMCs, naive and antigen-experienced compartments could not be compared conclusively.

Library preparation used 5' RACE. The data were produced on an Illumina HiSeq 2500. The second PCR ran for about 6 to 12 cycles and used a J-beta primer mix along with a sample-barcoded 5' primer. A template-switch 5' adaptor carrying 12 random nucleotides introduced a unique molecular identifier onto each TCR beta cDNA molecule. At least 3 million CDR3-containing paired-end reads were obtained from each sample. First-strand cDNA was synthesized from all RNA with the Mint cDNA synthesis kit, primed by a TRBC-specific oligonucleotide. All cDNA was treated with uracil-DNA glycosylase and then went through a first 18-cycle PCR with the universal primers M1SS and BC2_uni_R. The original pipeline was this. Each sample was normalized by randomly selecting 1 million high-quality reads, each carrying a distinct molecular identifier. Reads sharing molecular identifiers were discarded rather than binned into consensus sequences. CDR3 identification, clonotype clustering and error correction used MiTCR with a Q25 quality threshold and the strictest error-elimination algorithm. Lower-bound total TCR beta diversity was estimated with a nonparametric unseen species model using Euler transformation. TCRdb ran its own pipeline on the public reads, namely fastp trimming at Q25 and MiXCR clone calling, and kept in-frame beta chains. Identical CDR3 proteins give one entry, which carries the most common genes and DNA. Here the V and J calls rest on TCRdb's processing, not on the authors' analysis. Within this sample are hundreds of thousands of distinct CDR3 sequences, with around 49% of them counted one time only. Clones ranked in the top ten supply roughly 30% of the sample.

Systemically healthy Caucasian individuals from Russia, over 30 in total and aged about 6 to 90 years, were included as donors. Ten milliliters of peripheral blood were drawn from each donor into EDTA-treated Vacutainer tubes. Ficoll-Paque density-gradient centrifugation was used to isolate PBMCs, with at least 6 million obtained per sample. Total RNA, at least 5 micrograms per sample, was extracted from PBMCs with Trizol reagent. For every donor, flow cytometry on a PBMC aliquot measured the percentage of naive CD45RAhigh/CD27high T cells. This sequence uses TRBV6-5 and TRBJ2-7, and TRBD1 may be the D gene, going by 5 matching bases. The TCR was taken from a woman in her fifties or sixties in good health. The sample was blood. The nucleotides read TGTGCCAGCAGTTACGCAGCAGGGCCCTACGAGCAGTACTTC. It codes for CASSYAAGPYEQYF.